This T cell receptor (beta chain) is from a study of blood T cell repertoires in COVID-19. The data were produced by immunoSEQ multiplex PCR, yet TCRdb's version contains in-frame clones alone and is incomplete. The data contain around 310,000 clones, under 90% of them singletons. The V gene's germline CDR1 is SNHLY and CDR2 FYNNEI. Trimming removed 6 bases from V and 3 bases from J; junction bases left unmatched: 8. The CDR3 covers 15 residues. The clonotype comes from a young woman who had recovered from COVID-19. The sample was PBMCs or T cells enriched from blood (not recorded which). The rearrangement uses TRBV2 and TRBJ1-5, with 7 bases fitting TRBD1. The CDR3 DNA is TGTGCCAGCAGCAGAGAGGGGGCGCACAATCAGCCCCAGCATTTT. Translating gives CASSREGAHNQPQHF.